These 12 T cell receptor beta chains were all obtained from the same sample, sequenced in a study of OX40 agonist ivuxolimab in advanced cancers. Measured with immunoSEQ multiplex PCR; TCRdb has only the in-frame clones, and not every one. The data contain approximately 70,000 clones, roughly 84% of them seen just once; the ten biggest clones take up about 8%. The input for sequencing was CD4+ or CD8+ T cells sorted from blood, taken in a trial of the OX40 agonist ivuxolimab. These receptors all stem from an adult with an advanced solid tumor such as melanoma, head and neck, liver or kidney cancer.

A word on this clone: The junction differs from germline at one of its ends, possibly a read error. The chain is built from TRBV5-4 and TRBJ2-7; 7 bases agree with TRBD1. Germline CDR1 reads SGHNT; CDR2 reads YYREEE (reference sequence). The length of the CDR3 is 14 residues. The CDR3 DNA follows: TGCGCCAGCAGCTTTAGACAGGGAACCTACGAGCAGTACTTC. Its protein is CASSFRQGTYEQYF.

This clone was picked up a small number of times. As DNA, the CDR3 is TGTGCCATCAGTGGGGGACAACCGAACACTGAAGCTTTCTTT. Translation gives CAISGGQPNTEAFF. V and J are TRBV10-3 and TRBJ1-1, with D maybe TRBD1 (6 bases). The CDR3 has 14 amino acids. V lost 4 bases and J 1 base, leaving 10 bases between the germline ends. Germline V lookup: CDR1 ENHRY, CDR2 SYGVKD.

This clone was counted between two and nine times. The genes are TRBV2 and TRBJ1-6; D is perhaps TRBD1 (5 bases). Germline assignment: CDR1 SNHLY and CDR2 FYNNEI. CDR3 length: 13 amino acids. V was trimmed by 6 bases and J by 8 bases, leaving 11 bases between them. The CDR3 region is CASSPRGDSPLHF. The CDR3 bases are TGTGCCAGCAGCCCCCGGGGGGATTCACCCCTCCACTTT.

The chain has TRBV4-3 and TRBJ2-3; D is unresolved. The germline CDR1 and CDR2 sequences are LGHNA and YSLEER. V gave up 0 bases and J gave up 8 bases, with 9 bases separating them. The CDR3 runs to 13 residues. CDR3 bases: TGCGCCAGCAGCCAAGATCTCCGAACTACGCAGTATTTT. As protein: CASSQDLRTTQYF.

The J gene is TRBJ1-1, the V gene TRBV11-3; no reliable D call. CDR1 is SGHNT and CDR2 is YENEEA in the germline V gene. The CDR3 spans 16 residues. Trimming removed 2 bases at V and 3 bases at J, with 16 bases between. The CDR3: CASSLPLGVGDTEAFF. The CDR3 DNA follows: TGTGCCAGCAGCTTACCCCTTGGTGTGGGAGACACTGAAGCTTTCTTT.

This chain uses TRBV2 with TRBJ2-2, with D perhaps matching TRBD1 (6 bases). Germline V gene sequence: CDR1 SNHLY, CDR2 FYNNEI. The CDR3 is made up of 15 amino acids. V lost 4 bases to trimming and J lost 5 bases, with 14 bases between them. For the CDR3, the DNA is TGTGCCAGCAGTGCAGGGGCCTCGTGGACCGGGGAGCTGTTTTTT. It is translated as CASSAGASWTGELFF.

The chain has TRBV6-6 and TRBJ1-1; D unclear. The CDR3 has 13 residues. Germline CDR1 and CDR2: MNHNY and SVGAGI (reference sequence). The ends were cut back, 2 bases at V and 0 bases at J, with 4 bases in the middle. The CDR3 here is CASSYALNTEAFF. The CDR3 nucleotides are TGTGCCAGCAGTTACGCTCTGAACACTGAAGCTTTCTTT.

The chain couples TRBV27 to TRBJ1-1; no clear D gene. Per germline, CDR1 MNHEY and CDR2 SMNVEV (reference sequence). V gave up 3 bases and J gave up 3 bases, with 8 bases separating them. The CDR3 covers 13 residues. CDR3 nucleotides: TGTGCCAGCAGTTTCCGGGTCCACACTGAAGCTTTCTTT. It is translated as CASSFRVHTEAFF.

V usage is TRBV11-1 and J usage is TRBJ1-1; tentatively, D is TRBD1 (6 bases). Deletions cut 4 bases from V and 7 bases from J, with 16 bases between. The CDR3 runs to 14 residues. Looked up from germline, CDR1 is SGHAT and CDR2 is FQDESV (reference sequence). The CDR3 reads CASSSRGRGSEAFF. CDR3 in DNA: TGTGCCAGCAGCTCCAGGGGCCGGGGAAGTGAAGCTTTCTTT.

This chain joins TRBV7-9 and TRBJ2-7; 10 bases map to TRBD2. CDR1 is SEHNR and CDR2 is FQNEAQ in the germline V gene (reference sequence). The CDR3 has 16 residues. Trimming removed 5 bases from V and 3 bases from J; junction bases left unmatched: 10. In DNA, the CDR3 is TGTGCCAGCAGCGCGGAGTGGGGACTAGCGCACTACGAGCAGTACTTC. Its protein product is CASSAEWGLAHYEQYF.

V usage is TRBV28 and J usage is TRBJ2-7; 9 nucleotides line up with TRBD2. The CDR3 consists of 16 residues. Trimming removed 5 bases from V and 0 bases from J; junction bases left unmatched: 8. Germline CDR1 is MDHEN and CDR2 is SYDVKM. As DNA, the CDR3 is TGTGCCAGCAGTCGCGGGGGGGCAATAACCTCCTACGAGCAGTACTTC. Encoded protein: CASSRGGAITSYEQYF.

This chain links TRBV18 with TRBJ2-2; no reliable D call. The CDR3 contains 13 residues. CDR1 is KGHSH, CDR2 LQKENI, per germline. Trimming pared 6 bases from V and 5 bases from J, leaving 10 bases between. This CDR3 reads CASSPPRTGELFF. CDR3 DNA: TGTGCCAGCTCTCCGCCACGGACCGGGGAGCTGTTTTTT.